This entry is about one TCR beta chain. The data originate from a study of blood T cell repertoires in COVID-19. Study at large: Samples came from the United States, Italy and Spain, spanning acute and convalescent COVID-19. PBMCs, B-cell-depleted T cells, or T cells were the source of the cDNA or gDNA that made up the material.

The Seattle site enrolled patients during active infection and followed them longitudinally. Authors' data handling: Estimation of nucleated cell counts was performed using reference gene primer amplification. TCRdb keeps only in-frame clones here, not all; method: immunoSEQ multiplex PCR. D and trimming come from the DNA, and the V and J calls and clone size come from that table. The repertoire holds 200,000 to 250,000 clones, about nine tenths seen once, with under 3.5% in the top ten. The germline V gene has CDR1 SGHTA and CDR2 FQGTGA. The CDR3 extends over 14 amino acids. After removal of 4 bases from V and 2 bases from J, the junction contained 5 bases not matched to a gene.

Sample: peripheral blood. This TCR came from a man aged 30 to 39 with COVID-19, enrolled during active disease. The chain links TRBV7-3 to TRBJ2-7; TRBD1 aligns across 7 bases. This CDR3 is CASSSTGQTYEQYF. The CDR3 DNA follows: TGTGCCAGCAGCTCGACAGGGCAGACCTACGAGCAGTACTTC. The variable domain in full, with the rest retrieved from reference TRBV7-3 and TRBJ2-7, is GAGVSQTPSNKVTEKGKYVELRCDPISGHTALYWYRQSLGQGPEFLIYFQGTGAADDSGLPNDRFFAVRPEGSVSTLKIQRTERGDSAVYLCASSSTGQTYEQYFGPGTRLTVT.